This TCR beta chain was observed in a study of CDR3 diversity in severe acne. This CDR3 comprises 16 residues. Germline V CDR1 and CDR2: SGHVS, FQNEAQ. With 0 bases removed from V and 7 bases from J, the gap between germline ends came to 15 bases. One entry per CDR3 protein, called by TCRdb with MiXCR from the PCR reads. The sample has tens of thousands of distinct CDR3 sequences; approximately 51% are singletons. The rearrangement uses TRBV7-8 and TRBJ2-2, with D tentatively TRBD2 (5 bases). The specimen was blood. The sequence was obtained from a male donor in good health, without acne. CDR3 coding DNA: TGTGCCAGCAGCTTAGCGGAGACTAAGTTCGGCGGGGAGCTGTTTTTT. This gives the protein CASSLAETKFGGELFF.